The 29 T cell receptor beta chains presented below share a single source sample, sequenced in a study of T cell changes during pregnancy in multiple sclerosis. Produced via immunoSEQ multiplex PCR; TCRdb's table is partial and in-frame only. The sample records fewer than 50,000 clones, about 90% being singletons. This sample comprised CD8+ T cells from peripheral blood mononuclear cells, obtained after pregnancy. Receptors were obtained from a female donor with multiple sclerosis, enrolled in a pregnancy study.

This clone was recorded once. The rearrangement joins TRBV5-6 to TRBJ2-7, with 7 bases matching TRBD2. This CDR3 has 15 amino acids. Germline CDR1 and CDR2: SGHDT and YYEEEE. V shed 2 bases, J shed 7 bases, and the junction held 12 bases outside the gene matches. Here the CDR3 reads CASSFGTPAGDEQYF. DNA for the CDR3: TGTGCCAGCAGCTTTGGGACTCCGGCGGGGGATGAGCAGTACTTC.

The V call is TRBV12-5, the J call TRBJ1-4; TRBD1 agrees at 10 bases. This CDR3 has 14 residues. CDR1 is LGHNT and CDR2 is FRNRAP in the germline V gene. With V trimmed by 6 bases and J by 7 bases, 5 bases remained unmatched. CDR3 protein: CASGGWTGGEKLFF. CDR3 in DNA: TGTGCTAGTGGAGGATGGACAGGGGGTGAAAAACTGTTTTTT. Using reference TRBV12-5 and TRBJ1-4 for the parts outside the CDR3, the full variable domain is DARVTQTPRHKVTEMGQEVTMRCQPILGHNTVFWYRQTMMQGLELLAYFRNRAPLDDSGMPKDRFSAEMPDATLATLKIQPSEPRDSAVYFCASGGWTGGEKLFFGSGTQLSVL.

The CDR3 coding sequence is TGTGCCAGCAGCGTGAGCGGGGGGGCGGGTGAGACCCAGTACTTC. This translates into CASSVSGGAGETQYF. The genes are TRBV9 and TRBJ2-5; 10 bases align to TRBD2. CDR3 length: 15 amino acids. CDR1 and CDR2 from the germline V gene are SGDLS and YYNGEE. Losses at the gene ends were 2 bases for V and 5 bases for J; bases not matched to a gene: 6. Drawing the rest from reference TRBV9 and TRBJ2-5, the complete variable domain is DSGVTQTPKHLITATGQRVTLRCSPRSGDLSVYWYQQSLDQGLQFLIQYYNGEERAKGNILERFSAQQFPDLHSELNLSSLELGDSALYFCASSVSGGAGETQYFGPGTRLLVL.

The chain combines TRBV27 with TRBJ2-3; a weak D match, TRBD2 (6 bases). The germline CDR1 and CDR2 sequences are MNHEY and SMNVEV (reference sequence). The CDR3 extends over 16 amino acids. Between the trimmed V and J ends, which lost 0 bases and 5 bases, there was a span of 15 bases. CDR3 amino acids: CASSLSGRGYVDTQYF. For the CDR3, the DNA is TGTGCCAGCAGTTTATCGGGGCGGGGTTATGTAGATACGCAGTATTTT.

This clone is a singleton in its sample. V and J are TRBV9 and TRBJ2-7; 10 bases match TRBD1. V shed 3 bases, J shed 3 bases, and the junction held 6 bases outside the gene matches. There are 15 residues in the CDR3. Germline V gene sequence: CDR1 SGDLS, CDR2 YYNGEE. CDR3 region: CASSDGDRGNYEQYF. The DNA for the CDR3 is TGTGCCAGCAGCGACGGGGACAGGGGAAACTACGAGCAGTACTTC.

This rearrangement joins TRBV9 to TRBJ2-2; 10 positions match TRBD2. Germline V CDR1 and CDR2: SGDLS, YYNGEE. CDR3 size: 15 residues. V dropped 6 bases and J dropped 3; count of bases not matched to a gene: 5. The CDR3: CASMEGTSDTGELFF. The CDR3 bases are TGTGCCAGCATGGAAGGGACTAGCGACACCGGGGAGCTGTTTTTT. Full variable domain (outside the CDR3, taken from reference TRBV9 and TRBJ2-2): DSGVTQTPKHLITATGQRVTLRCSPRSGDLSVYWYQQSLDQGLQFLIQYYNGEERAKGNILERFSAQQFPDLHSELNLSSLELGDSALYFCASMEGTSDTGELFFGEGSRLTVL.

This chain uses TRBV9 with TRBJ1-2; 7 bases match TRBD1. V trimming: 3 bases; J trimming: 4 bases; junction bases outside the gene matches: 3. CDR1 SGDLS and CDR2 YYNGEE come from the germline V gene. The CDR3 sequence is 13 residues long. The CDR3 coding sequence is TGTGCCAGCAGCGGAGGACAGGCCTATGGCTACACCTTC. Translated: CASSGGQAYGYTF.

This clone was seen a handful of times. Other DNA variants within this sample encode the same CDR3. The rearrangement joins TRBV6-6 to TRBJ2-3, with D uncertain. The V gene's germline CDR1 is MNHNY and CDR2 SVGAGI (reference sequence). This CDR3 is 14 amino acids long. V shed 2 bases and J shed 0 bases, with 6 bases lying between them. CDR3 sequence: CASSYEVSTDTQYF. The DNA for the CDR3 is TGTGCCAGCAGTTACGAGGTTAGCACAGATACGCAGTATTTT.

The gene calls are TRBV9 and TRBJ2-1; 9 bases line up with TRBD2. Per the germline V gene, CDR1 is SGDLS and CDR2 is YYNGEE. V gave up 3 bases and J gave up 7 bases; unmatched junction bases: 8. The CDR3 length is 15 residues. The CDR3 region is CASSDSGSSLNEQFF. Written as DNA, the CDR3 is TGTGCCAGCAGCGATAGCGGGAGCTCCCTAAATGAGCAGTTCTTC. Filled out from reference TRBV9 and TRBJ2-1, the complete variable domain reads DSGVTQTPKHLITATGQRVTLRCSPRSGDLSVYWYQQSLDQGLQFLIQYYNGEERAKGNILERFSAQQFPDLHSELNLSSLELGDSALYFCASSDSGSSLNEQFFGPGTRLTVL.

V usage is TRBV27 and J usage is TRBJ2-7; a possible D gene is TRBD2 (5 bases). Trimming left V 3 bases short and J 6 bases short, with 15 bases between. The CDR3 extends over 14 amino acids. Germline values: CDR1 MNHEY, CDR2 SMNVEV (reference sequence). This CDR3 reads CASSFGGDTTEQYF. CDR3 nucleotide sequence: TGTGCCAGCAGTTTCGGAGGTGATACTACCGAGCAGTACTTC.

The chain joins TRBV7-2 to TRBJ1-2, with D unclear. Trimming took off 1 base at V and 12 bases at J, with 12 bases between the two ends. CDR1 is SGHTA, CDR2 FQGNSA, per germline. CDR3 length equals 12 residues. The CDR3 DNA sequence: TGTGCCAGCAGCTTAGGATATGGACTGAACACCTTC. This translates into CASSLGYGLNTF.

The J gene is TRBJ2-5, the V gene TRBV7-2; a weak D match, TRBD2 (5 bases). Trimming took 3 bases from V and 0 from J, leaving 8 bases between them. This CDR3 region has 14 residues. CDR1 and CDR2 (germline): SGHTA, FQGNSA. The CDR3 loop is CASSFTSNQETQYF. For the CDR3, the DNA is TGTGCCAGCAGCTTCACTAGTAACCAAGAGACCCAGTACTTC.

This clone was detected once. This rearrangement joins TRBV5-6 to TRBJ1-5; 9 bases are shared with TRBD1. Unmatched junction bases numbered 0, after V lost 0 bases and J lost 2 bases. CDR1 SGHDT and CDR2 YYEEEE come from the germline V gene. The CDR3 sequence is 15 residues long. CDR3 loop: CASSLGTGGNQPQHF. DNA for the CDR3: TGTGCCAGCAGCTTGGGGACAGGGGGCAATCAGCCCCAGCATTTT.

The chain employs TRBV9 and TRBJ1-5, with 9 bases lining up with TRBD1. The CDR3 is made up of 14 amino acids. The germline gives CDR1 SGDLS, CDR2 YYNGEE. With 4 bases clipped from V and 4 bases from J, the junction kept 3 bases outside the gene matches. The CDR3 bases are TGTGCCAGCAGCCCACAGGGGGCAAATCAGCCCCAGCATTTT. Its protein product is CASSPQGANQPQHF.

The rearrangement links TRBV5-8 to TRBJ1-2, with TRBD1 as a possible D gene (5 bases). The CDR3 is 14 residues long. Between the trimmed V and J ends, which lost 8 bases and 5 bases, there was a span of 19 bases. In germline, CDR1 is SGHTS, CDR2 YDEGEE. The CDR3 sequence is CASSRVGGDYGYTF. The CDR3 DNA is TGTGCCAGTAGCAGGGTAGGAGGGGATTATGGCTACACCTTC.

This clone appeared once. The gene calls are TRBV4-1 and TRBJ2-2, with 11 nucleotides matching TRBD2. This CDR3 comprises 16 residues. Germline V CDR1 and CDR2: MGHRA, YSYEKL. V lost 4 bases and J lost 6; bases outside the gene matches: 7. The CDR3 bases are TGCGCCAGCAGCCGTATTAGCGGGGGGGCTTCCGGGGAGCTGTTTTTT. Translated: CASSRISGGASGELFF.

The chain uses TRBV30 and TRBJ1-3; perhaps TRBD1 as D (5 bases). Germline-derived CDR1 and CDR2 are GTSNPN and SVGIG (reference sequence). The V end was cut by 4 bases, the J end by 9 bases, with 16 bases between. This CDR3 comprises 13 residues. As DNA, the CDR3 is TGTGCCTGGACGGAGGGGATGGGATCCACCATATATTTT. Its protein is CAWTEGMGSTIYF.

The chain combines TRBV5-6 with TRBJ2-7; possibly TRBD1 for D (5 bases). The CDR3 totals 13 residues. V was pared by 2 bases and J by 4 bases, with 10 bases between. Germline CDR1 is SGHDT and CDR2 is YYEEEE. CDR3 amino acids: CASSFSGQYEQYF. For the CDR3, the DNA is TGTGCCAGCAGCTTTTCAGGGCAATACGAGCAGTACTTC.

The CDR3 reads CASSLGRNQPQHF. The DNA of the CDR3 is TGTGCCAGCAGCTTAGGCAGGAATCAGCCCCAGCATTTT. V usage is TRBV7-6 and J usage is TRBJ1-5; D is ambiguous. Trimming cost V 1 base and J 4 bases, with 5 bases left between them. CDR3 length: 13 residues. Germline V CDR1 and CDR2: SGHVS, FNYEAQ.

In DNA form, the CDR3 reads TGCAGCGTTGAGGGCGGGGGGAACTACGAGCAGTACTTC. Translation: CSVEGGGNYEQYF. This rearrangement joins TRBV29-1 to TRBJ2-7; 8 bases map to TRBD2. The CDR3 length is 13 residues. V lost 3 bases, J lost 3 bases, and 4 bases stayed unmatched. Per the germline V gene, CDR1 is SQVTM and CDR2 is ANQGSEA.

The J gene is TRBJ1-2, the V gene TRBV29-1; tentative D call: TRBD1 (5 bases). In germline, CDR1 is SQVTM, CDR2 ANQGSEA. CDR3 size: 13 residues. V gave up 4 bases and J gave up 8 bases, with 17 bases separating them. CDR3 protein: CSVVDLSGFGYTF. The CDR3 nucleotides read TGCAGCGTTGTAGATCTATCAGGGTTCGGCTACACCTTC.

This sequence joins TRBV4-1 and TRBJ1-6; D ambiguous. V was trimmed by 1 base and J by 10 bases, leaving 11 bases between them. Germline V gene data show CDR1 as MGHRA and CDR2 as YSYEKL. The CDR3 has 14 amino acids. The CDR3 region has the DNA TGCGCCAGCAGCCAAGTCGGAGACGCCTCACCCCTCCACTTT. Translated, it gives CASSQVGDASPLHF.

This rearrangement joins TRBV29-1 to TRBJ2-5; D possibly corresponds to TRBD2 (6 bases). In germline, CDR1 is SQVTM, CDR2 ANQGSEA. V was clipped by 4 bases and J by 2 bases, with 14 bases between them. The CDR3 covers 14 residues. The CDR3 sequence is CSVGNGTWQETQYF. The CDR3 DNA follows: TGCAGCGTTGGGAACGGGACTTGGCAAGAGACCCAGTACTTC.

The rearrangement uses TRBV19 and TRBJ2-3; 7 bases map to TRBD1. The germline CDR1 and CDR2 sequences are LNHDA and SQIVND (reference sequence). The CDR3 is 14 residues long. V lost 5 bases and J lost 1; bases outside the gene matches: 3. CDR3 loop: CASSHTGGTDTQYF. DNA of the CDR3: TGTGCCAGTAGTCACACAGGGGGCACAGATACGCAGTATTTT.

The chain links TRBV9 to TRBJ2-1; TRBD2 aligns across 7 bases. Germline trimming cut 0 bases from V and 2 bases from J; bases unmatched to any gene: 5. Looked up from germline, CDR1 is SGDLS and CDR2 is YYNGEE. This CDR3 is built from 16 residues. Here the CDR3 reads CASSVEGGPPYNEQFF. The DNA of the CDR3 is TGTGCCAGCAGCGTAGAGGGAGGGCCCCCCTACAATGAGCAGTTCTTC. Supplemented by reference TRBV9 and TRBJ2-1, the full variable domain reads DSGVTQTPKHLITATGQRVTLRCSPRSGDLSVYWYQQSLDQGLQFLIQYYNGEERAKGNILERFSAQQFPDLHSELNLSSLELGDSALYFCASSVEGGPPYNEQFFGPGTRLTVL.

This CDR3 is CASSLAGYYGYTF. DNA of the CDR3: TGCGCCAGCAGCTTGGCAGGGTACTATGGCTACACCTTC. The chain employs TRBV5-1 and TRBJ1-2, with a possible D match to TRBD1 (5 bases). CDR3 size: 13 residues. CDR1 and CDR2 from the germline V gene are SGHRS and YFSETQ. V gave up 0 bases and J gave up 3 bases, with 6 bases separating them.

The V call is TRBV23-1, the J call TRBJ2-5; a weak D match, TRBD2 (5 bases). TRBV23-1 is treated as an ORF (open reading frame) with a function not yet certain. The length of the CDR3 is 13 residues. V lost 7 bases, J lost 2 bases, and 11 bases lay in between. CDR3 bases: TGCGCCAGCACTCCTAGCAGACAAGAGACCCAGTACTTC. The encoded protein is CASTPSRQETQYF.

V is TRBV5-6 and J is TRBJ1-3; tentatively, D is TRBD1 (5 bases). Trimming shortened V by 3 bases and J by 2 bases, and 9 bases separated the two germline ends. The CDR3 consists of 14 residues. Germline V gives CDR1 SGHDT, CDR2 YYEEEE. CDR3 sequence reads: CASSYDRPGNTIYF. DNA of the CDR3: TGTGCCAGCAGCTACGACAGACCTGGAAACACCATATATTTT.

This rearrangement joins TRBV2 to TRBJ2-4; D perhaps matches TRBD2 (7 bases). The CDR3 is 17 residues long. The V gene lost 0 bases and the J gene lost 1 base, with 13 bases spanning the gap. The germline gives CDR1 SNHLY, CDR2 FYNNEI. Here the CDR3 reads CASSEAGGGRAKNIQYF. CDR3 nucleotide sequence: TGTGCCAGCAGTGAAGCGGGCGGGGGCCGTGCCAAAAACATTCAGTACTTC.